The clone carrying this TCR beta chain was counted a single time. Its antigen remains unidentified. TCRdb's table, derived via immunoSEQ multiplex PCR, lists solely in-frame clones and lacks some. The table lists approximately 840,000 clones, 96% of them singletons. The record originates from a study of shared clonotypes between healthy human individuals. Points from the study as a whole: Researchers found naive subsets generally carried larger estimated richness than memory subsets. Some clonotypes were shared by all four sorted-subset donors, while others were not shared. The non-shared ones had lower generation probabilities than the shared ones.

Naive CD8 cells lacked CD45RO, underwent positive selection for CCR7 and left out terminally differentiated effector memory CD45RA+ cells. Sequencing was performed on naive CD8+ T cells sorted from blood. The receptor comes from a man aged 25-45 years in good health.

The DNA for the CDR3 is TGCGCCAGCAGCCCAGTGGGGGGGCCAGAGACCCAGTACTTC. Protein: CASSPVGGPETQYF. This chain connects TRBV5-1 to TRBJ2-5, with D possibly matching TRBD2 (7 bases). Per the germline V gene, CDR1 is SGHRS and CDR2 is YFSETQ. With 4 bases removed from V and 4 bases from J, the gap between germline ends came to 14 bases. This CDR3 region has 14 residues.